The sequence of this T cell receptor beta chain was determined in a study of technical replicates of blood from several donors. Sequenced by immunoSEQ multiplex PCR; TCRdb stores in-frame clones only, minus some. The profile shows about 74,000 clones, 95% of them singletons. The CDR3 runs 14 residues. V gave up 7 bases and J gave up 1 base; unmatched junction bases: 4. Germline V gene sequence: CDR1 SQVTM, CDR2 ANQGSEA. The sample was T cells isolated from PBMCs. The clonotype comes from a human donor in good health. J is TRBJ2-3 and V is TRBV29-1; 11 bases match TRBD2. CDR3 protein: CSALTSGGTDTQYF. The CDR3 DNA reads TGCAGCGCCTTGACTAGCGGGGGCACAGATACGCAGTATTTT.